This T cell receptor beta chain is drawn from a study of blood T cell repertoires in COVID-19. The overall study: The analysed material was cDNA or gDNA that came from T cells, B-cell-depleted T cells, or PBMCs.

Cohort placement rested on clinical history that participants reported themselves. As handled by the study authors: Amplified reference gene primers provided the basis for estimating nucleated cell counts. The protocol was immunoSEQ multiplex PCR, while the TCRdb copy is restricted to in-frame clones and leaves out a portion. The V and J calls and clone size come from that table; D and trimming were worked out from the DNA. The table records about 210,000 clones, roughly 87% of them present only once. Sequencing was carried out using PBMCs or T cells enriched from blood (not recorded which). This receptor was identified in a man between 18 and 29 years old with acute COVID-19.

The CDR3 DNA is TGTGCCAGCAGTCCCCAGACAGGGACAGGTCAGCCCCAGCATTTT. It yields the protein CASSPQTGTGQPQHF. The V call is TRBV6-5, the J call TRBJ1-5; 8 bases are shared with TRBD1. The CDR3 totals 15 residues. From germline, CDR1 is MNHEY and CDR2 SVGAGI. Germline trimming cut 5 bases from V and 6 bases from J; bases unmatched to any gene: 9.